This TCR beta chain was obtained from a study of shared clonotypes between healthy human individuals. Unmatched junction bases numbered 3, after V lost 0 bases and J lost 6 bases. The CDR3 spans 16 residues. Germline V gives CDR1 LGHNA, CDR2 YSLEER. TCRdb's copy holds only in-frame clones and misses some; the assay was immunoSEQ multiplex PCR. The sample yields fewer than 550,000 clones, over 75% seen once. The V gene is TRBV4-3, the J gene TRBJ2-1; 12 nucleotides agree with TRBD2. The receptor comes from a woman aged 40-49 years in good health. Some clones in this sample may be carry-over from other donors' samples. The sequencing sample was made of PBMCs. DNA of the CDR3: TGCGCCAGCAGCCAAGATGGACTAGCGGGATTCAATGAGCAGTTCTTC. Translation gives CASSQDGLAGFNEQFF.